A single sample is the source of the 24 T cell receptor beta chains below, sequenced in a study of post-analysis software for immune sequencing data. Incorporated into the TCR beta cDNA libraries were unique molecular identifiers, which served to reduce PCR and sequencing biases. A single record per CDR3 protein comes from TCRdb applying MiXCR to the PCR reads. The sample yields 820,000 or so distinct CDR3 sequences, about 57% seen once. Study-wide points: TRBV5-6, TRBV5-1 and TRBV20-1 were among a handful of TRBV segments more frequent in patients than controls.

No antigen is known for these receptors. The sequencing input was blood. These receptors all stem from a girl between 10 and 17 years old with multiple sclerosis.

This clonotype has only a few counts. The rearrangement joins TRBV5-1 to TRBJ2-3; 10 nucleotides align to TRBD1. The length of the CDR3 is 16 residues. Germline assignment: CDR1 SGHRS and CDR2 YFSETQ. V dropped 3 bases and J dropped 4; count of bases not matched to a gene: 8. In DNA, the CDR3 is TGCGCCAGCAGCTCCTTAGACAGGGGGCACGCAGATACGCAGTATTTT. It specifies CASSSLDRGHADTQYF.

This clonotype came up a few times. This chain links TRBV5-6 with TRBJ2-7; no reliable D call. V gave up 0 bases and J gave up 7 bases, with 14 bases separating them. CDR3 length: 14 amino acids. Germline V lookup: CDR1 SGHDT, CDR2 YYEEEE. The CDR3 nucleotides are TGTGCCAGCAGCTTGGGCAGGACGAAGGCAGAGCAGTACTTC. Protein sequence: CASSLGRTKAEQYF.

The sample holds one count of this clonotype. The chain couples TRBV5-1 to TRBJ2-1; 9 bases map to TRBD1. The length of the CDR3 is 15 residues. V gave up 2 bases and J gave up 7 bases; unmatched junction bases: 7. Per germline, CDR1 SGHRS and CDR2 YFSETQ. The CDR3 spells CASSFEGQGRNEQFF. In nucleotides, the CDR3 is TGCGCCAGCAGCTTTGAGGGACAGGGTAGGAATGAGCAGTTCTTC.

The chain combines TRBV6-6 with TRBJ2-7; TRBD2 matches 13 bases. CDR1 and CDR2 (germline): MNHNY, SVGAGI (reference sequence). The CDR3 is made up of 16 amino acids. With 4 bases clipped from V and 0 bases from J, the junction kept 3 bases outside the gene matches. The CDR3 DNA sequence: TGTGCCAGCAGTTCCGGACTAGCGGGGGACTCCTACGAGCAGTACTTC. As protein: CASSSGLAGDSYEQYF.

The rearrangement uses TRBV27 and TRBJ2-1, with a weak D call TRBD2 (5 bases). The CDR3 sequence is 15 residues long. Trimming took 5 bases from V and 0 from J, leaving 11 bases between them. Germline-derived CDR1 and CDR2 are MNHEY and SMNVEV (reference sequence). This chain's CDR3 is CASSLIASSYNEQFF. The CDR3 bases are TGTGCCAGCAGTCTCATAGCGTCCTCCTACAATGAGCAGTTCTTC.

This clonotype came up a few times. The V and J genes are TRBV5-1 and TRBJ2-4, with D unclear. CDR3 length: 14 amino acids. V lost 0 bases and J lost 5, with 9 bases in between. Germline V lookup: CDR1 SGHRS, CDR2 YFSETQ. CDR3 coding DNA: TGCGCCAGCAGCTTGGGGGAAAGAGAAAACATTCAGTACTTC. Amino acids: CASSLGERENIQYF.

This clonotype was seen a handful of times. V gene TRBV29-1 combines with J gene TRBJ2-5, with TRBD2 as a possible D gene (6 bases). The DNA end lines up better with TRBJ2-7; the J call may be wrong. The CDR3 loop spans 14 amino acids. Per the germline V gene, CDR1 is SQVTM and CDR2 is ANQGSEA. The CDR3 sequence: CSVGYRDFSYEQYF. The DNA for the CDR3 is TGCAGCGTGGGCTACCGGGACTTTTCGTACGAGCAGTACTTC.

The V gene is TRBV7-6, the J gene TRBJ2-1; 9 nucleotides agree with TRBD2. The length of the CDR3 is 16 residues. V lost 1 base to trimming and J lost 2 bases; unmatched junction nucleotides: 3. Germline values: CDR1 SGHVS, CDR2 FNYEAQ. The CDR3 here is CASSLDSGSAYNEQFF. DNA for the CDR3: TGTGCCAGCAGCTTAGATAGCGGGAGTGCCTACAATGAGCAGTTCTTC.

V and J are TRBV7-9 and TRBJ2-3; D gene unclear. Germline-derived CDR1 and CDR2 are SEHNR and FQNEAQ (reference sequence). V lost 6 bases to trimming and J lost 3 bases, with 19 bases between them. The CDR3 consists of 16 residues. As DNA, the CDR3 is TGTGCCAGCAGTTATCCAGACGGGCCTTTTACAGATACGCAGTATTTT. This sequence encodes CASSYPDGPFTDTQYF.

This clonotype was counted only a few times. The CDR3 loop reads CSQQTPGLANEQYF. The CDR3, as DNA: TGCAGCCAACAAACTCCGGGACTAGCTAACGAGCAGTACTTC. The gene calls are TRBV20-1 and TRBJ2-7; TRBD2 matches 9 bases. This CDR3 spans 14 amino acids. Germline V lookup: CDR1 DFQATT, CDR2 SNEGSKA (reference sequence).

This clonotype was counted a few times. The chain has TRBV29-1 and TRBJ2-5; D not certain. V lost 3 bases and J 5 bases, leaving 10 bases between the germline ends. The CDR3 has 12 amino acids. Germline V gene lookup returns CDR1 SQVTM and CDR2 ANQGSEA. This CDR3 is CSVDLGWETQYF. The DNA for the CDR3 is TGCAGCGTTGATTTAGGGTGGGAGACCCAGTACTTC.

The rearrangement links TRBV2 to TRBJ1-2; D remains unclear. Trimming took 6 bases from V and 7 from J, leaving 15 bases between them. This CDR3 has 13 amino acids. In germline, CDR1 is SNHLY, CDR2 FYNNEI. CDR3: CASSMYPGRGYTF. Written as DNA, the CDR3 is TGTGCCAGCAGCATGTACCCGGGTCGTGGCTACACCTTC.

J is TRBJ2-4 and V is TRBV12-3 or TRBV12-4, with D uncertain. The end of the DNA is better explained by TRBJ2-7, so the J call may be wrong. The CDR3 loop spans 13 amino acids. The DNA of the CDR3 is TGTGCCAGCAGTTTCAGCAGGAAAGGCGAGCAGTACTTC. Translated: CASSFSRKGEQYF.

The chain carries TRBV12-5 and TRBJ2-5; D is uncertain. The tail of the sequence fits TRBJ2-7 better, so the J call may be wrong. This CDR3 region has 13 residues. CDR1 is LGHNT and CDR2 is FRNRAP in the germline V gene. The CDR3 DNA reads TGTGCTAGTGGTTTGGGTCCGAACTACGAGCAGTACTTC. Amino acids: CASGLGPNYEQYF.

The CDR3 loop is CASSPAGGYMNTEAFF. In DNA, the CDR3 is TGTGCCAGCAGCCCTGCGGGGGGATACATGAACACTGAAGCTTTCTTT. The V call is TRBV3-1, the J call TRBJ1-1, with D possibly matching TRBD1 (5 bases). The CDR3 is 16 amino acids. V lost 4 bases, J lost 0 bases, and 15 bases lay in between. In germline, CDR1 is LGHDT, CDR2 YNNKEL (reference sequence).

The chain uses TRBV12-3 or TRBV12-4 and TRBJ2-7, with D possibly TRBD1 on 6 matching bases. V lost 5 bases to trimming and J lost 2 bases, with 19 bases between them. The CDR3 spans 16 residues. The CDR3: CASSPYGTLATYEQYF. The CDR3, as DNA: TGTGCCAGCAGTCCCTACGGGACACTTGCCACCTACGAGCAGTACTTC.

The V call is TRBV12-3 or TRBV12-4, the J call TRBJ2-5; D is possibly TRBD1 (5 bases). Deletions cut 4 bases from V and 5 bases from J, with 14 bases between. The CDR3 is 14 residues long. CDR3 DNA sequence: TGTGCCAGCAGTTGGGGAACACCAGGGGAGACCCAGTACTTC. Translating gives CASSWGTPGETQYF.

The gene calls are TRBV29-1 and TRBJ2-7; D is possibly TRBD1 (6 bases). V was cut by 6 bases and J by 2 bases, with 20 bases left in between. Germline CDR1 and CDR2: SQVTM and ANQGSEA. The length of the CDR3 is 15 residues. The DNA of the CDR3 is TGCAGCGTCAGCGGACAGTGGGGTTACGCCTACGAGCAGTACTTC. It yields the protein CSVSGQWGYAYEQYF.

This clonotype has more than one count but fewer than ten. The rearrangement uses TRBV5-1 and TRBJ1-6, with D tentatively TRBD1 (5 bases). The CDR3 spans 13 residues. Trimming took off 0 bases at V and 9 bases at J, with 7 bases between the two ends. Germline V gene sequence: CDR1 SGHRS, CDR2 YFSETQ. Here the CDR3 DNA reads TGCGCCAGCAGCTTGGAGAGGGGTTCACCCCTCCACTTT. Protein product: CASSLERGSPLHF.

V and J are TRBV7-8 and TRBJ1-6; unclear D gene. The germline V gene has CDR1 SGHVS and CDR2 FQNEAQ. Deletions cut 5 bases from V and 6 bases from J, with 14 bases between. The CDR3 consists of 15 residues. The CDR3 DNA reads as TGTGCCAGCAGCCTTTGGAGGGAGGGTAATTCACCCCTCCACTTT. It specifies CASSLWREGNSPLHF.

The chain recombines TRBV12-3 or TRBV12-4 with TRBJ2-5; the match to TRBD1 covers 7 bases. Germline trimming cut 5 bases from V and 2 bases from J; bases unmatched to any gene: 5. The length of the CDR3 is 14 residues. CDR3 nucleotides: TGTGCCAGCAGTCCGGGACAGCTTCAAGAGACCCAGTACTTC. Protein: CASSPGQLQETQYF.

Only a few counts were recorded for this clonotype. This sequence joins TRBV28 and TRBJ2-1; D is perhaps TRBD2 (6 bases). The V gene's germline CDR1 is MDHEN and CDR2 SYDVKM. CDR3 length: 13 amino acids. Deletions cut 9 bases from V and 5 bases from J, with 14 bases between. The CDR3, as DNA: TGTGCCAGTCAACTGGGACTTGACAATGAGCAGTTCTTC. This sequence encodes CASQLGLDNEQFF.

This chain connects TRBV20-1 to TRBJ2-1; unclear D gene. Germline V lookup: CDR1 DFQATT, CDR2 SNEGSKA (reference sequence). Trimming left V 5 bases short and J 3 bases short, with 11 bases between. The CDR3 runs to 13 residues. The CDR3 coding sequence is TGCAGTGCTCCTCGGTGGGGCTACAATGAGCAGTTCTTC. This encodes CSAPRWGYNEQFF.

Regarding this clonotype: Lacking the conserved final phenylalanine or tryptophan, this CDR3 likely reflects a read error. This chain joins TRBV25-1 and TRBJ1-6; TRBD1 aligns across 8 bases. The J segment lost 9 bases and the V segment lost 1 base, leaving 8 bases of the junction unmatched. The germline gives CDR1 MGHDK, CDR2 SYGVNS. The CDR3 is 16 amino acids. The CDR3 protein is CASSESAGGAGSPLHL. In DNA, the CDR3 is TGTGCCAGCAGTGAATCGGCAGGGGGCGCGGGTTCACCCCTCCACTTG.